One and the same sample provided the 5 T cell receptor beta chains below, sequenced in a study of T cells in Graves' hyperthyroidism and ophthalmopathy. Amplification of TCR beta CDR3 regions was performed using RNA transcripts as template. The HTBI primer set drove a first-round RT-PCR of the TCR CDR3. TCRdb fed the multiplex PCR reads into MiXCR, producing one record per CDR3 protein. The table shows approximately 610,000 distinct CDR3 sequences, with 14% to 15% occurring only once. Material for sequencing was blood. These TCRs come from a woman aged 40 to 50 with Graves' ophthalmopathy.

There are many counts of this clonotype. The rearrangement joins TRBV6-5 to TRBJ1-2; 9 bases fit TRBD1. The V gene's germline CDR1 is MNHEY and CDR2 SVGAGI. V dropped 6 bases and J dropped 9; count of bases not matched to a gene: 11. The CDR3 spans 14 residues. Here the CDR3 DNA reads TGTGCCAGCAGACCCGACAGGGGGGAGTATCGCTACACCTTC. Protein sequence: CASRPDRGEYRYTF.

This chain uses TRBV6-2 or TRBV6-3 with TRBJ2-3, with 8 bases identical to TRBD2. The CDR3 has 16 residues. The germline V gene has CDR1 MNHEY and CDR2 SVGEGT. With 0 bases clipped from V and 4 bases from J, the junction kept 6 bases outside the gene matches. In DNA form, the CDR3 reads TGTGCCAGCAGTTACTCCAGCGGGAGACGGTCAGATACGCAGTATTTT. Translated: CASSYSSGRRSDTQYF.

This clonotype appeared many times. The chain recombines TRBV19 with TRBJ1-5; D is undetermined. Between the trimmed V and J ends, which lost 6 bases and 5 bases, there was a span of 14 bases. The CDR3 has 14 amino acids. Germline V lookup: CDR1 LNHDA, CDR2 SQIVND (reference sequence). In DNA, the CDR3 is TGTGCCAGTAGGCCCCTCGGTCTCCATCAGCCCCAGCATTTT. It is translated as CASRPLGLHQPQHF.

This clonotype has ten or more counts. The CDR3 does not close with the conserved phenylalanine or tryptophan, likely indicating a read error. The chain couples TRBV28 to TRBJ2-5; D perhaps matches TRBD2 (5 bases). V was pared by 6 bases and J by 4 bases, with 21 bases between. The CDR3 length is 16 residues. CDR1 and CDR2 (germline): MDHEN, SYDVKM. CDR3 sequence (DNA): TGTGCCAGCAGGCGACCCGGGCTAGCCCTGGGAGAGACCCAGTACCTC. Translating gives CASRRPGLALGETQYL.

This clonotype was observed many times. The CDR3 reads CASRGTGASYEQYF. The CDR3 region has the DNA TGTGCCAGCAGAGGGACAGGGGCTTCCTACGAGCAGTACTTC. This chain connects TRBV2 to TRBJ2-7, with 10 bases lining up with TRBD1. After removal of 6 bases from V and 1 base from J, the junction contained 3 bases not matched to a gene. The CDR3 consists of 14 residues. Germline V gene data show CDR1 as SNHLY and CDR2 as FYNNEI.